This T cell receptor beta chain derives from a study of cytomegalovirus exposure and HLA in healthy donors. Findings of the study overall: TCR beta V- and J-gene trimming was later associated with a missense DCLRE1C variant.

PCR primers comprised 60 Vbeta and 13 Jbeta primers. The data were produced by immunoSEQ multiplex PCR, yet TCRdb's version contains in-frame clones alone and is incomplete. The sample has about 80,000 clones; around 60% are singletons. The CDR3 covers 15 residues. Germline assignment: CDR1 SEHNR and CDR2 FQNEAQ (reference sequence). Details on this clone: Its antigen is unidentified. A read error may produce the germline difference seen at one junction end.

The V and J genes are TRBV7-9 and TRBJ1-4, with TRBD1 as a possible D gene (5 bases). This receptor was identified in a male donor in good health and CMV-seropositive. The specimen sequenced was PBMCs. CDR3 nucleotide sequence: TGTTCCAGCAGCTTAGGGCAGGGCGAAAATGAAAAACTGTTTTTT. Its protein is CSSSLGQGENEKLFF.